This T cell receptor beta chain is from a study of vaccination effects on CD4 cells after COVID-19 (dated 2022 in TCRdb). For the wider study: Post-vaccine samples across the study were collected a median of 72 days after the second dose, with a range of 14 to 241. The full study included approximately nine COVID-19 convalescent patients and a few SARS-CoV-2-naive healthy vaccine recipients. SARS-CoV-2 spike-specific CD4+ TCR repertoires were compared before and after mRNA vaccination in COVID-19 convalescent patients and in infection-naive vaccine recipients. Cultures from other donors in the study were sequenced using the Oncomine TCR Beta short-read assay on an Illumina iSeq 100. Summary of the overall study and its limitations: Both infection-induced and vaccine-induced clones contracted markedly at late post-vaccination timepoints, which is consistent with waning T cell responses. Among healthy vaccine recipients, nearly all vaccine-induced clones were SARS-CoV-2 mono-reactive, and just 1 of 255 was cross-reactive with common cold coronaviruses. Only a small number of convalescent patients were included, and no early post-infection timepoints were available, which limited the study.

Libraries came from the immunoSEQ multiplex PCR assay. TCR beta CDR3 sequencing was performed on DNA from the cultured, isolated CD4+ T cells. On the study's bioinformatics: Non-productive TCR sequences were removed, reads were trimmed to the CDR3 region, and CDR3s of at least 7 amino acids were retained. Antigen-specific clonotypes were identified using the MANAFEST web app by comparison of expansion in peptide wells against reference cultures. For clones to be considered positive, expansion at FDR<0.05 versus reference and all other wells, an odds ratio above 5, and a frequency above 0.1% in two replicate wells were required. Clonotypes significantly expanded in SARS-CoV-2 spike wells and in at least one common cold coronavirus spike condition were defined as cross-reactive. Levenshtein distance calculated with the stringdist R package was used to assess CDR3 similarity, and unrooted trees were constructed with ape in R 3.6.1. What TCRdb holds here is the immuneACCESS table cut down to in-frame rearrangements. Part of the clones is not present; checked against another copy, under half of the missing clones reflect an unresolved V gene, and the others are unexplained. D and trimming were read from the DNA, whereas the V and J calls and clone size are those reported in that table. The sample data list 15,000 or so clones, and just under 70% of these were observed just once. The ten top clones hold 9% to 9.5% of the sample.

This clone was found a few times. Its antigen is unknown. No clone much larger than this one lies a single base away; base qualities are absent. In the ViraFEST assay, PBMC were stimulated with viral peptide pools, and TCR sequencing was then used to find antigen-specific CD4+ T cell clonotypes based on their expansion. After about 10 days of culture, CD4+ T cells were isolated with the EasySep CD4+ T cell isolation kit. Each participant got two doses of an mRNA SARS-CoV-2 vaccine, either BNT162b2 or mRNA-1273. None of the healthy vaccine recipients had a prior SARS-CoV-2 infection, which was confirmed by nucleocapsid antibody tests that came back negative both before and after vaccination. Each well held around 1.9 million PBMC cultured in IMDM containing 5% human AB serum, roughly 9.9 IU/ml IL-2 and gentamicin, along with 10 ug/ml peptides. Half of the culture medium was replaced with fresh IL-2-containing medium on days 3 and 7. Unless noted otherwise, every peptide stimulation condition was cultured in triplicate wells. PBMC were separated from whole blood using Ficoll-Paque Plus gradient centrifugation and were then either cryopreserved at -140C or used fresh. The overlapping peptide pools covered the spike proteins of SARS-CoV-2 and of the common cold coronaviruses HCoV-NL63, HCoV-OC43 and HCoV-229E. Genomic DNA was extracted from cultured CD4+ T cells with the QIAamp micro DNA kit.

The receptor comes from a human donor who received a COVID-19 vaccine. Sequenced here: CD4+ T cells from PBMCs cultured with SARS-CoV-2 spike peptides, sampled after COVID-19 vaccination. In light of the paper, this sample's cell subset or site label describes: SARS-CoV-2 spike overlapping peptide pool stimulation.

The nucleotide sequence reads as follows: TGTGCCAGTCAGAAGGGGGCAGATCAGCCCCAGCATTTT. Translation gives CASQKGADQPQHF. This receptor chain uses TRBV19 and TRBJ1-5; 7 junctional bases match TRBD1. The CDR3 covers 13 residues, taking in both the cysteine and the phenylalanine. Just CDR3 DNA is preserved here, 39 bases in frame from base 1. At the junction V is shortened by 8 bases and J by 5 bases; bases outside the gene matches: 6. The germline V gene (reference sequence) specifies LNHDA as CDR1 and SQIVND as CDR2.